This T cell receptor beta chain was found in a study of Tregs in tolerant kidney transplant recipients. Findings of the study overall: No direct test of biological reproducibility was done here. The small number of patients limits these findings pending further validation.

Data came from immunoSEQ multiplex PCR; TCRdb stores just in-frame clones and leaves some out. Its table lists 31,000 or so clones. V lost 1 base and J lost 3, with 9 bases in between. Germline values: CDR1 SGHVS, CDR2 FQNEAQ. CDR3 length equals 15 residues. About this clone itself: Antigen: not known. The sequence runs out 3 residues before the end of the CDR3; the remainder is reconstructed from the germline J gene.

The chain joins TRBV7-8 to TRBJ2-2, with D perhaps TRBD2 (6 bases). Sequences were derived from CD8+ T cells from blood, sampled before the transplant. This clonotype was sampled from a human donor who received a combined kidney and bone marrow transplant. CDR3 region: CASSLEEGYTGELFF. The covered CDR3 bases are TGTGCCAGCAGCTTAGAGGAGGGCTACACCGGGGAG.